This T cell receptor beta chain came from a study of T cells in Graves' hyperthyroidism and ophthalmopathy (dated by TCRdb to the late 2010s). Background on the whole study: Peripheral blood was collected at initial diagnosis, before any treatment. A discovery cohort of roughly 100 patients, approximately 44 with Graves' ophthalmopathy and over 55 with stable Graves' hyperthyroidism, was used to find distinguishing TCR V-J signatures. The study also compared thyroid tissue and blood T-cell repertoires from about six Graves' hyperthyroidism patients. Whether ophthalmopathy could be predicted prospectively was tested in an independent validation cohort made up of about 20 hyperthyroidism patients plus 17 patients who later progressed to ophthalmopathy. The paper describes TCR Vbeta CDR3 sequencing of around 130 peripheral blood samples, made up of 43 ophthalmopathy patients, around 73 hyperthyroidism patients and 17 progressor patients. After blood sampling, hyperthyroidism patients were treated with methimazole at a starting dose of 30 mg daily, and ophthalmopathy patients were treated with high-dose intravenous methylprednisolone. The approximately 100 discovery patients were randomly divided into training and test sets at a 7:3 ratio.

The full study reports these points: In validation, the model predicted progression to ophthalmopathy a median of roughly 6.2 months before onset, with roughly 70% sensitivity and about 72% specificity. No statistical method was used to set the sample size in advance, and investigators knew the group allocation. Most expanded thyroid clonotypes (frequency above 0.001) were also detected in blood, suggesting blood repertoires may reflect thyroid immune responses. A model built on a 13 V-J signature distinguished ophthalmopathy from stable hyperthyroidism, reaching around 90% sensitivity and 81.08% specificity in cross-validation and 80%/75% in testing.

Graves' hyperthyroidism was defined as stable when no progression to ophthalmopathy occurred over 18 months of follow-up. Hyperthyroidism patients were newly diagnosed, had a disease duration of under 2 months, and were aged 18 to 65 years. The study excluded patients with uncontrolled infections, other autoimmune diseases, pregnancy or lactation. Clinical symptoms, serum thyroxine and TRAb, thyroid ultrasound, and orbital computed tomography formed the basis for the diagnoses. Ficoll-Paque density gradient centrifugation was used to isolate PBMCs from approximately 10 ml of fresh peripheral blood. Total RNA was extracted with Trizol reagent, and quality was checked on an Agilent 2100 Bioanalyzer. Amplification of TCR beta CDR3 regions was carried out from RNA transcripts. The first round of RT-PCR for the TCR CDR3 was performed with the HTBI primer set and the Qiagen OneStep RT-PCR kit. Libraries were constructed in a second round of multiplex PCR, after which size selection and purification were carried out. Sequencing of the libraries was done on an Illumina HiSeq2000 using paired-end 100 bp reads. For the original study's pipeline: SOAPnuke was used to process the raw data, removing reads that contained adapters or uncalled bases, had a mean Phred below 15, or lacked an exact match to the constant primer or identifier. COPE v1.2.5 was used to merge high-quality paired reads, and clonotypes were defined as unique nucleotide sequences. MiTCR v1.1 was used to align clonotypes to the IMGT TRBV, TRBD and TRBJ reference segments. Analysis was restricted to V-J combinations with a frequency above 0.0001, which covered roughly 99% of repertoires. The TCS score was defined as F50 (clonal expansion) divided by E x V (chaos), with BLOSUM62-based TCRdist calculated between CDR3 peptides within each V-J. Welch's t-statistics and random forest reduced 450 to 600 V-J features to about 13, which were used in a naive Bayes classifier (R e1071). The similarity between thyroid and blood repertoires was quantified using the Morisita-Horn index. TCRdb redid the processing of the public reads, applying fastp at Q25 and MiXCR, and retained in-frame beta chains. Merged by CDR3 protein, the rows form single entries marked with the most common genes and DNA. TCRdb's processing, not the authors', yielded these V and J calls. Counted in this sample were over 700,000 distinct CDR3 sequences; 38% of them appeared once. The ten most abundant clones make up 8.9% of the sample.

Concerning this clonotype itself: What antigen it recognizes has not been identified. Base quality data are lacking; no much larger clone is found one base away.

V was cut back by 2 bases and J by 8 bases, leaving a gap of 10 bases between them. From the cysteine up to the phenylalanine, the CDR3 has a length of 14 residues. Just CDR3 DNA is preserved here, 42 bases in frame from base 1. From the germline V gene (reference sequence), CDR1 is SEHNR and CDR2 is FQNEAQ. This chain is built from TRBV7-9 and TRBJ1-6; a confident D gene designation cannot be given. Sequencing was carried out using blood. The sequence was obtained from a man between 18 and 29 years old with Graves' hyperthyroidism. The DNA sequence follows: TGTGCCAGCAGCTTATGGGCAGGCCATTCACCCCTCCACTTT. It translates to CASSLWAGHSPLHF.